The clone carrying this T cell receptor (beta chain) was found once. Its antigen is still unknown. 60 Vbeta and 13 Jbeta primers were used in PCR. Data came from immunoSEQ multiplex PCR; TCRdb stores just in-frame clones and leaves some out. The sample lists about 160,000 clones, roughly 80% occurring once. The data originate from a study of cytomegalovirus exposure and HLA in healthy donors. Study observations and caveats: Later on, a genetic analysis was performed. It linked a missense variant in DCLRE1C with V- and J-gene trimming of TCR beta. In vitro assays verified that three CMV-associated chains recognized CMV antigens specifically.

The specimen sequenced was PBMCs. The receptor was isolated from a human donor in good health.

The CDR3 here is CASSPQGAVGETQYF. CDR3 in DNA: TGTGCCAGCAGCCCGCAGGGGGCGGTCGGAGAGACCCAGTACTTC. The chain joins TRBV7-7 to TRBJ2-5, with 8 positions matching TRBD1. Germline loops: CDR1 SSHAT, CDR2 FNYEAQ (reference sequence). The CDR3 has 15 amino acids. Trimming took 5 bases from V and 4 from J; bases not matched to a gene: 9.